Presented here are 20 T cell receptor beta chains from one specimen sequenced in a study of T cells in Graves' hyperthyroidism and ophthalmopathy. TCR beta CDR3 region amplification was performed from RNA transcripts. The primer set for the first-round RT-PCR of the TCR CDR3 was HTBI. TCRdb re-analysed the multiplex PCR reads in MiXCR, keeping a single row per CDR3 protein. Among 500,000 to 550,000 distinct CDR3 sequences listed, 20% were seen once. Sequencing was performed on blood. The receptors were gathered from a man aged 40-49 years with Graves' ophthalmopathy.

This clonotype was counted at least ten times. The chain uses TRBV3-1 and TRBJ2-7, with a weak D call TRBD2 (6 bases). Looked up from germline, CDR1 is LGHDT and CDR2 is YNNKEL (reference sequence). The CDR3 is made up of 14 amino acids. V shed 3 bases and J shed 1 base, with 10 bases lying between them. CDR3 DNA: TGTGCCAGCAGCCATAGCGGTGCTTCCTACGAGCAGTACTTC. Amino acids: CASSHSGASYEQYF.

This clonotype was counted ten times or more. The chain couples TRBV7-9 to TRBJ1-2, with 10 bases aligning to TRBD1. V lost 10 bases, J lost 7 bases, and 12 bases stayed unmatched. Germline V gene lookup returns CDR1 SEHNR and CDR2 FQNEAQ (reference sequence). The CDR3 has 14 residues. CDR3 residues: CATLVRDRGRGYTF. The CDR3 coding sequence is TGTGCCACCCTTGTGCGGGACAGGGGTCGTGGCTACACCTTC.

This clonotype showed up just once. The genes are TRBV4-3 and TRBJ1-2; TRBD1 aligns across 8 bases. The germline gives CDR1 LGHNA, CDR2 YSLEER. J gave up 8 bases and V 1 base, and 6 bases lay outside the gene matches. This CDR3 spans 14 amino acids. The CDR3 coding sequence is TGCGCCAGCAGCCAAGCCTGGACAGGGATGGGCTACACCTTC. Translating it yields CASSQAWTGMGYTF.

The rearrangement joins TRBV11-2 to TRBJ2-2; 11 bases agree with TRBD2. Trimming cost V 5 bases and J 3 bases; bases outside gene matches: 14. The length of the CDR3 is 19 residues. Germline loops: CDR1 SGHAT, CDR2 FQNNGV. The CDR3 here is CASSPLPLAGGLDTGELFF. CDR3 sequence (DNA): TGTGCCAGCAGCCCCTTGCCCCTAGCGGGGGGCCTGGACACCGGGGAGCTGTTTTTT.

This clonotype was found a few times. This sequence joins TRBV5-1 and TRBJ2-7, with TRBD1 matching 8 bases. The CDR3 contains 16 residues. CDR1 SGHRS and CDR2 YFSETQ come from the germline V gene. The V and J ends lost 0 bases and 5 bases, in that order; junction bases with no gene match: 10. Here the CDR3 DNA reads TGCGCCAGCAGCTTGGACCCCCAGACAGGGGCTAACGAGCAGTACTTC. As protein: CASSLDPQTGANEQYF.

CDR3 amino acids: CASREGARVNYTF. CDR3 coding DNA: TGTGCCAGCAGAGAGGGGGCGCGGGTCAACTACACCTTC. J is TRBJ1-2 and V is TRBV6-1; 7 nucleotides match TRBD1. Germline assignment: CDR1 MNHNS and CDR2 SASEGT. The CDR3 is 13 amino acids. The V gene end was trimmed by 6 bases and the J gene end by 10 bases; junction bases not matched to a gene: 11.

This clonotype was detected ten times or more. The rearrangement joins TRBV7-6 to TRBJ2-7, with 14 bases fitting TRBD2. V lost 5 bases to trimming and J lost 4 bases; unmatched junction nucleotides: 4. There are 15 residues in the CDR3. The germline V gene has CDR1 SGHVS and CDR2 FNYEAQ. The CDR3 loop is CASSGGTSGGYEQYF. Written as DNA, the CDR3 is TGTGCCAGCAGCGGTGGGACTAGCGGGGGATACGAGCAGTACTTC. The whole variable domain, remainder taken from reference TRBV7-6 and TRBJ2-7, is GAGVSQSPRYKVTKRGQDVALRCDPISGHVSLYWYRQALGQGPEFLTYFNYEAQQDKSGLPNDRFSAERPEGSISTLTIQRTEQRDSAMYRCASSGGTSGGYEQYFGPGTRLTVT.

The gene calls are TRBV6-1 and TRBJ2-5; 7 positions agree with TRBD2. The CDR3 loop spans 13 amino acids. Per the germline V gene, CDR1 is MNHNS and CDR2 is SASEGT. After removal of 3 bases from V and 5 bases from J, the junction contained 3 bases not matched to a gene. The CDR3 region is CASSERERETQYF. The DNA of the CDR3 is TGTGCCAGCAGTGAGCGGGAGCGGGAGACCCAGTACTTC.

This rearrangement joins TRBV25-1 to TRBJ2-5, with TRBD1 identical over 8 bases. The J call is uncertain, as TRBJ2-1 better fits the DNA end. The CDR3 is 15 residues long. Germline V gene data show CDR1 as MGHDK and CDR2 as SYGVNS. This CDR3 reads CASSVYQGAEETQFF. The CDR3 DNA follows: TGTGCCAGCAGTGTATACCAGGGGGCGGAAGAGACCCAGTTCTTC.

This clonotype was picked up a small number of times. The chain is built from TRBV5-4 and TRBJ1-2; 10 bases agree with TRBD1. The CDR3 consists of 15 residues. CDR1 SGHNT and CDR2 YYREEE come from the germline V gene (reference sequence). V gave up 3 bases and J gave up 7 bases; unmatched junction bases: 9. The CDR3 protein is CASSSPGQGWIGYTF. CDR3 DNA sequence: TGTGCCAGCAGCTCACCGGGACAGGGGTGGATTGGCTACACCTTC.

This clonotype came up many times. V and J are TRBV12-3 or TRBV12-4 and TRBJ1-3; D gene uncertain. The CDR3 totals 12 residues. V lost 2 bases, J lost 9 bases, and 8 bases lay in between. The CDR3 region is CASSLRGATIYF. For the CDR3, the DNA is TGTGCCAGCAGTTTACGGGGAGCCACCATATATTTT.

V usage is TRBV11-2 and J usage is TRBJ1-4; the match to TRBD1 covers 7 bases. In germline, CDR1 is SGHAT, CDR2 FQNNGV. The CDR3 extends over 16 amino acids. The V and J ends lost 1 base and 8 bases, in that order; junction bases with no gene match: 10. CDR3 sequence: CASSLGLRGGDEKLFF. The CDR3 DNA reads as TGTGCCAGCAGCTTAGGCCTCAGGGGGGGAGACGAAAAACTGTTTTTT.

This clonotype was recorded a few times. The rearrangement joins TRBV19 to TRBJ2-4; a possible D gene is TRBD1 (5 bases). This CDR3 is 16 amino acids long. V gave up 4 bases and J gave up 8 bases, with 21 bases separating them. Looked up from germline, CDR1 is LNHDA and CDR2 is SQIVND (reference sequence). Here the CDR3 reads CASSSLLQGDIDIQYF. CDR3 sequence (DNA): TGTGCCAGTAGTAGCTTACTGCAGGGTGATATAGACATTCAGTACTTC.

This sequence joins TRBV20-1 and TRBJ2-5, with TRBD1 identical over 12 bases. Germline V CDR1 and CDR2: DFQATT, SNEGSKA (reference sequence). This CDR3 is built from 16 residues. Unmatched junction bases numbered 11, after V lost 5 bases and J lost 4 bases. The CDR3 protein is CSASTTGQGASETQYF. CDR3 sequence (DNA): TGCAGTGCTTCAACAACGGGACAGGGGGCATCAGAGACCCAGTACTTC.

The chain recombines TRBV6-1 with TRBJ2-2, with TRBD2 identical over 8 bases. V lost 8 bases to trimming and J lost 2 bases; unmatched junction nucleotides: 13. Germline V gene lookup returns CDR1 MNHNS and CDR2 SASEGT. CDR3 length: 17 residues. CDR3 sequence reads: CASGQRWGLDNTGELFF. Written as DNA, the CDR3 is TGTGCCAGCGGGCAACGATGGGGACTAGATAACACCGGGGAGCTGTTTTTT.

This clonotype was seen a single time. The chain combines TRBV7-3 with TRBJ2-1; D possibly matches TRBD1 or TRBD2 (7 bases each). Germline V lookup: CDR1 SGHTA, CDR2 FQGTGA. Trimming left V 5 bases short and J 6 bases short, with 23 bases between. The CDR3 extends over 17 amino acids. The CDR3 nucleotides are TGTGCCAGCAGCCAAAACCCCCTCAGGGGGGGGTCCAATGAGCAGTTCTTC. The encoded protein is CASSQNPLRGGSNEQFF.

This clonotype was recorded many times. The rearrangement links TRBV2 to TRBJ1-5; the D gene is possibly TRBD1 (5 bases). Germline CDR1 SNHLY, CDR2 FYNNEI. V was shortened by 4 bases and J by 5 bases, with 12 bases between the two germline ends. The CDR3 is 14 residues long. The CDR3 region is CASSGQGGDQPQHF. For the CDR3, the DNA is TGTGCCAGCAGTGGGCAGGGTGGCGATCAGCCCCAGCATTTT.

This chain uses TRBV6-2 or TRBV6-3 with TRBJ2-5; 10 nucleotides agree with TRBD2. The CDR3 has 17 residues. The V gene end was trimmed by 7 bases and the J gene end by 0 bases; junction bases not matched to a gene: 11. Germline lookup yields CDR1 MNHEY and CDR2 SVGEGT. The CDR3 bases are TGTGCCAGCACCGAGGGACTAGCGAGAACCAACCAAGAGACCCAGTACTTC. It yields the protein CASTEGLARTNQETQYF.

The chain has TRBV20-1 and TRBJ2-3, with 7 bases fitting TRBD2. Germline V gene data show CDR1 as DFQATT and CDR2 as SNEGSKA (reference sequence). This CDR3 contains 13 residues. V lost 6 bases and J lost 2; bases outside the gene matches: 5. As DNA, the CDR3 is TGCAGTGCCACAGCGGGGTCCACAGATACGCAGTATTTT. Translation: CSATAGSTDTQYF.

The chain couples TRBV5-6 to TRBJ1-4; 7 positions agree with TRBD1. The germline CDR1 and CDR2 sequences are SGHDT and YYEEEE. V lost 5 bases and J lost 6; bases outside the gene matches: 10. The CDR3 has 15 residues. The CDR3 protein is CASSQAGGGDEKLFF. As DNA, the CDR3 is TGTGCCAGCAGTCAAGCGGGAGGGGGCGATGAAAAACTGTTTTTT.